Listed below are T cell receptor beta chains from one sample, sequenced in a study of OX40 agonist ivuxolimab in advanced cancers. Sequenced by immunoSEQ multiplex PCR; TCRdb stores in-frame clones only, minus some. Of 45,000 to 65,000 clones listed, around 77% are singletons. The specimen comprised CD4+ or CD8+ T cells sorted from blood, sampled in a trial of the OX40 agonist ivuxolimab. Every receptor here comes from an adult with an advanced solid tumor such as melanoma, head and neck, liver or kidney cancer. The CDR3 runs from the conserved cysteine through the conserved F or W. The D gene is left open where the match is weak. Clone size is not always given. Where it is, it says once, few, many or a class for expanded clones.

d_call j_call v_call clone_size cdr3_nt cdr3_aa
- TRBJ1-2 TRBV7-9 once TGTGCCAGCAGCGGCGGGACGCTTCAAGGCTACACCTTC CASSGGTLQGYTF
TRBD1 TRBJ2-1 TRBV11-2 - TGTGCCAGCAGCTCACCCAGGGGGACAGTGCACTGGCAGTTCTTC CASSSPRGTVHWQFF
TRBD1 TRBJ2-1 TRBV2 - TGTGCCAGCATCCGGCAGGGACAGTCAAGTGAGCAGTTCTTC CASIRQGQSSEQFF
TRBD1 TRBJ1-3 TRBV15 - TGTGCCACCAGCCGGACAGGGTTTGGAAACACCATATATTTT CATSRTGFGNTIYF
- TRBJ2-7 TRBV9 - TGTGCCAGCAGCCGTCGACCCGGGCCTGTATCCTACGAGCAGTACTTC CASSRRPGPVSYEQYF
TRBD2 TRBJ2-1 TRBV7-8 - TGTGCCAGCAGCTTAGTGACTAGCGGGAGCCATGAGCAGTTCTTC CASSLVTSGSHEQFF
- TRBJ2-1 TRBV18 medium-sized TGTGCCAGCTCACCACTCCCCGGCTCGTACAATGAGCAGTTCTTC CASSPLPGSYNEQFF
TRBD2 TRBJ2-7 TRBV18 - TGTGCCAGCTCACCACTCGCGGGGGGCTCCTACGAGCAGTACTTC CASSPLAGGSYEQYF
- TRBJ2-1 TRBV7-8 - TGTGCCAGCAGCTTAGTAGCGAATCTATACAATGAGCAGTTCTTC CASSLVANLYNEQFF
- TRBJ1-3 TRBV7-9 - TGTGCCAGCAGCTTACTGCCCCTCCGAGTGGTCGGAAACACCATATATTTT CASSLLPLRVVGNTIYF
- TRBJ2-7 TRBV19 - TGTGCCAGTAGTATTAGGGGGGAAGGCGGCGAGCAGTATTTC CASSIRGEGGEQYF
- TRBJ2-3 TRBV7-3 - TGTGCCAGCAGCTTACAGGGTACAGCCACAGATACGCAGTATTTT CASSLQGTATDTQYF
TRBD1 TRBJ1-6 TRBV30 once TGTGCCTGGAGTGACCCGGGGACAGTGACTGAATCACCCCTCCACTTT CAWSDPGTVTESPLHF
TRBD2 TRBJ2-3 TRBV29-1 once TGCAGCCAAAAGAGGACTAGCGGGTTAACAGATACGCAGTATTTT CSQKRTSGLTDTQYF
TRBD2 TRBJ2-3 TRBV7-8 - TGTGCCAGCAGCCCCCATAGAGTAGCGGGAGCGAGGACAGATACGCAGTATTTT CASSPHRVAGARTDTQYF
- TRBJ1-2 TRBV5-5 - TGTGCCAGCAGCTTGGTACCAGGGCCCTATGGCTACACCTTC CASSLVPGPYGYTF
TRBD2 TRBJ2-3 TRBV9 - TGTGCCAGCAGCGTAGGACTGGCGGGGGGAAGTACAGATACGCAGTATTTT CASSVGLAGGSTDTQYF
- TRBJ1-2 TRBV21-1 - TGTGCCAGCGCCGACAGGGGGAGAGTCTATGGCTACACCTTC CASADRGRVYGYTF
- TRBJ2-1 TRBV5-1 - TGCGCCAGCAGCTTGGAGGCAAACTACAATGAGCAGTTCTTC CASSLEANYNEQFF
- TRBJ2-5 TRBV21-1 - TGTGCCAGCAGCCCTCACCTGATCCGTGGGGAGACCCAGTACTTC CASSPHLIRGETQYF
- TRBJ2-2 TRBV9 few TGTGCCAGCAGCGTAGCGGGGAAAAACACCGGGGAGCTGTTTTTT CASSVAGKNTGELFF
- TRBJ2-1 TRBV4-3 - TGCGCCAGCAGCCAACTGGGACGGGGGAGCTCCTACAATGAGCAGTTCTTC CASSQLGRGSSYNEQFF
- TRBJ2-3 TRBV2 - TGTGCCAGCAGTGAACTAGCGTTTACCTTCACAGATACGCAGTATTTT CASSELAFTFTDTQYF
- TRBJ1-2 TRBV4-1 - TGCGCCAGCAGCCAAGGGGTAGGGGACGAGGACTATGGCTACACCTTC CASSQGVGDEDYGYTF
TRBD2 TRBJ2-3 TRBV18 - TGTGCCAGCTCCCTCGGACTAGCGGAGGGCACAGATACGCAGTATTTT CASSLGLAEGTDTQYF
- TRBJ2-5 TRBV29-1 - TGCAGCTTCTCGGGGGCCTGGGAGACCCAGTACTTC CSFSGAWETQYF
TRBD1 TRBJ2-6 TRBV19 - TGTGCCAGTAGTCGGACAGGTTATCCGTCAGGGGCCAACGTCCTGACTTTC CASSRTGYPSGANVLTF
TRBD2 TRBJ2-7 TRBV5-5 - TGTGCCAGCAGAACCGGACTAGCGGAGACCTACGAGCAGTACTTC CASRTGLAETYEQYF
- TRBJ1-5 TRBV4-1 - TGCGCCAGCAGCCAAGATATCAGGGGTGGTCAGCCCCAGCATTTT CASSQDIRGGQPQHF
TRBD2 TRBJ2-1 TRBV19 - TGTGCCAGTAGTATACTAGCGGGAGGGGTTGAGCAGTTCTTC CASSILAGGVEQFF
- TRBJ1-1 TRBV28 - TGTGCCAGCAGTCAAGCGACAGGAAGGAACACTGAAGCTTTCTTT CASSQATGRNTEAFF
- TRBJ1-5 TRBV6-6 - TGTGCCAGCAGTCCTGAATATAGCAATCAGCCCCAGCATTTT CASSPEYSNQPQHF
- TRBJ2-1 TRBV7-9 - TGTGCCAGCAGCTTAGTTGGAATGGCAGGTGAGCAGTTCTTC CASSLVGMAGEQFF
TRBD1 TRBJ1-1 TRBV10-3 - TGTGCCATCAGTAACGGACAGGGGGGAAACACTGAAGCTTTCTTT CAISNGQGGNTEAFF
TRBD2 TRBJ2-1 TRBV28 few TGTGCCAGCACCGACGCGGGAGGGCCATTCGACGAGCAGTTCTTC CASTDAGGPFDEQFF
- TRBJ2-2 TRBV7-6 - TGTGCCAGCAGCCCCTATGGGGGATTCAACACCGGGGAGCTGTTTTTT CASSPYGGFNTGELFF
- TRBJ2-4 TRBV6-1 - TGTGCCAGCAGTTTAAACCAAAACATTCAGTACTTC CASSLNQNIQYF
- TRBJ1-4 TRBV7-8 - TGTGCCAGCAGCTTTAGTCGAACAACTAATGAAAAACTGTTTTTT CASSFSRTTNEKLFF
- TRBJ1-6 TRBV2 - TGTGCCAGCAGTGGGGAGAAGGGACGCTCACCCCTCCACTTT CASSGEKGRSPLHF
- TRBJ1-4 TRBV5-1 - TGCGCCAGCGGGGTTACTAATGAAAAACTGTTTTTT CASGVTNEKLFF
- TRBJ1-2 TRBV4-2 few TGTGCCAGCAGCCAAGAACAGGAGGGCATCTTCTATGGCTACACCTTC CASSQEQEGIFYGYTF
TRBD2 TRBJ2-7 TRBV4-1 - TGCGCCAGCAGCCAAGATCCGGGGAGCGGGGGAGGCTACGAGCAGTACTTC CASSQDPGSGGGYEQYF
TRBD1 TRBJ2-5 TRBV7-6 - TGTGCCAGCAGCTTCCGCGGACAGGTTGTGACTGAGACCCAGTACTTC CASSFRGQVVTETQYF
- TRBJ2-7 TRBV6-5 - TGTGCCAGCAGACGAGGGGCCGTCGGCGAGCAGTACTTC CASRRGAVGEQYF
TRBD1 TRBJ2-3 TRBV6-1 - TGTGCCAGTTCAGGGGGAGATACAGATACGCAGTATTTT CASSGGDTDTQYF
TRBD1 TRBJ2-5 TRBV19 - TGTGCCAGTAGTCGTCGGGACAGGGCACAAGAGACCCAGTACTTC CASSRRDRAQETQYF
TRBD1 TRBJ1-5 TRBV29-1 - TGCAGCGCCCCCGGGACAGGAAAGTTTAACGATAGCAATCAGCCCCAGCATTTT CSAPGTGKFNDSNQPQHF
- TRBJ1-1 TRBV28 - TGTGCCAGCAGTTTAGCTTCATCTGAAGCTTTCTTT CASSLASSEAFF
- TRBJ2-1 TRBV7-8 - TGTGCCAGCAGCTTAGCTTTGGAGATAAATGAGCAGTTCTTC CASSLALEINEQFF